The T cell receptor beta chain described here comes from a study of OX40 agonist ivuxolimab in advanced cancers. Repertoires were generated with immunoSEQ multiplex PCR, while TCRdb's copy carries only in-frame clones and drops some. The sample consists of about 76,000 clones, 85% to 90% of them appearing once. In germline, CDR1 is MNHNS, CDR2 SASEGT. Losses at the gene ends were 4 bases for V and 4 bases for J; bases not matched to a gene: 9. This CDR3 region has 16 residues. The clonotype comes from an adult with an advanced solid tumor such as melanoma, head and neck, liver or kidney cancer. The chain uses TRBV6-1 and TRBJ1-5; 8 bases line up with TRBD1. The specimen was CD4+ or CD8+ T cells sorted from blood, collected in a trial of the OX40 agonist ivuxolimab. The CDR3 reads CASSGTSGGENQPQHF. The CDR3 bases are TGTGCCAGCAGTGGGACTTCAGGGGGCGAAAATCAGCCCCAGCATTTT.